This TCR beta chain was captured in a study of blood T cell repertoires in COVID-19. Sequencing was performed with immunoSEQ multiplex PCR; in TCRdb, only in-frame clones are kept and a portion is missing. The sample shows 150,000 to 200,000 clones, approximately 86% of them seen only once. The CDR3 loop spans 13 amino acids. Germline trimming cut 3 bases from V and 3 bases from J; bases unmatched to any gene: 2. The V gene's germline CDR1 is KGHSH and CDR2 LQKENI. Material for sequencing was peripheral blood. This receptor was identified in a young man with acute or convalescent COVID-19. This chain uses TRBV18 with TRBJ2-7, with 7 bases aligning to TRBD2. CDR3 region: CASSPRGVYEQYF. In nucleotides, the CDR3 is TGTGCCAGCTCACCTCGGGGGGTCTACGAGCAGTACTTC.